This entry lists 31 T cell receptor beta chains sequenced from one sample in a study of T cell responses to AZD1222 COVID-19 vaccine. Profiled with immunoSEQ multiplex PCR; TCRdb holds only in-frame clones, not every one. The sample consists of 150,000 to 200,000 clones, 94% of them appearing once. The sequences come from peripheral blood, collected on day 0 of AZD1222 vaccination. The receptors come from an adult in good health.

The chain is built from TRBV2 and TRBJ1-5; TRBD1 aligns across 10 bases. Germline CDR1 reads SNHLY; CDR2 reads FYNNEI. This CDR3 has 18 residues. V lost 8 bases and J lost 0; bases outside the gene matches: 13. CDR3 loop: CASAFPGQGVYSNQPQHF. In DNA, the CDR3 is TGTGCCAGCGCCTTTCCTGGACAGGGGGTTTATAGCAATCAGCCCCAGCATTTT.

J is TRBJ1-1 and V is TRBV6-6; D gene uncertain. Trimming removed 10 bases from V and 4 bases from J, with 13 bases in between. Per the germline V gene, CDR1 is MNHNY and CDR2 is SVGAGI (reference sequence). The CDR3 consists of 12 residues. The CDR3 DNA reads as TGTGCCACCTCTCCCCGGGGCACTGAAGCTTTCTTT. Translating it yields CATSPRGTEAFF.

The CDR3 sequence is CASDDRDTEAFF. CDR3 DNA sequence: TGTGCCAGTGATGACCGGGACACTGAAGCTTTCTTT. The V call is TRBV19, the J call TRBJ1-1; no firm D call. V lost 8 bases and J 3 bases, leaving 10 bases between the germline ends. The CDR3 totals 12 residues. The germline CDR1 and CDR2 sequences are LNHDA and SQIVND (reference sequence).

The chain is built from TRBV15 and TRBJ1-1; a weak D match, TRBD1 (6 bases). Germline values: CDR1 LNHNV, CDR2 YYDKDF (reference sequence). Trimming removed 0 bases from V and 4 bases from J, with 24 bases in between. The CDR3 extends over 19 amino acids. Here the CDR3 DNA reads TGTGCCACCAGCAGAGATTTGAGGGGGATTGGGAAAGGGAGCACTGAAGCTTTCTTT. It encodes CATSRDLRGIGKGSTEAFF. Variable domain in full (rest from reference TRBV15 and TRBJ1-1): DAMVIQNPRYQVTQFGKPVTLSCSQTLNHNVMYWYQQKSSQAPKLLFHYYDKDFNNEADTPDNFQSRRPNTSFCFLDIRSPGLGDTAMYLCATSRDLRGIGKGSTEAFFGQGTRLTVV.

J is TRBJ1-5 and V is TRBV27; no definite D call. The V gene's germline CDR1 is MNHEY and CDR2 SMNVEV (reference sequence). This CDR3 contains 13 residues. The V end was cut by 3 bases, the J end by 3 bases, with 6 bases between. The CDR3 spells CASSFLANQPQHF. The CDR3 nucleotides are TGTGCCAGCAGTTTTTTAGCCAATCAGCCCCAGCATTTT.

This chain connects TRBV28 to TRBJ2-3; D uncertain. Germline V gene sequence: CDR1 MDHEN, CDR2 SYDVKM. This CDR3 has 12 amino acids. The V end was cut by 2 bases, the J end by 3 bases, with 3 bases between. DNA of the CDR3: TGTGCCAGCAGTTTACCGACAGATACGCAGTATTTT. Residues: CASSLPTDTQYF. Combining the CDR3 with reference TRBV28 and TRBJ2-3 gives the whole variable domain DVKVTQSSRYLVKRTGEKVFLECVQDMDHENMFWYRQDPGLGLRLIYFSYDVKMKEKGDIPEGYSVSREKKERFSLILESASTNQTSMYLCASSLPTDTQYFGPGTRLTVL.

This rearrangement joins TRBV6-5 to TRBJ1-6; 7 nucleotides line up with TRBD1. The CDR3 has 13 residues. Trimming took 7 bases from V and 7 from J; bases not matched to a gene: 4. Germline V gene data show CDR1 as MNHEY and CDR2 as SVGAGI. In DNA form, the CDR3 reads TGTGCCAGCACGGGACAGACCAATTCACCCCTCCACTTT. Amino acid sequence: CASTGQTNSPLHF.

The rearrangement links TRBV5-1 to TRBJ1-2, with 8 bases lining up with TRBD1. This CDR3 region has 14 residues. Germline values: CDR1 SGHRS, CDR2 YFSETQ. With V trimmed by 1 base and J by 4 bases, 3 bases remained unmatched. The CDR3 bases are TGCGCCAGCAGCTTGACGGACAGGGCCTATGGCTACACCTTC. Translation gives CASSLTDRAYGYTF.

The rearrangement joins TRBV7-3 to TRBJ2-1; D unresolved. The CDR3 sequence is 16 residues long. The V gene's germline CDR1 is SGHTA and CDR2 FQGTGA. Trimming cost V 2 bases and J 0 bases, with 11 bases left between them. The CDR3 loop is CASSLGPPSSYNEQFF. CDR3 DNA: TGTGCCAGCAGCTTAGGACCGCCCAGCTCCTACAATGAGCAGTTCTTC.

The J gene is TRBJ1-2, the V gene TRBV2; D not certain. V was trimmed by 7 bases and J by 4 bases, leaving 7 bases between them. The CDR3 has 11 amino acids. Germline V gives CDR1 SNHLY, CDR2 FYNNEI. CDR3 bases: TGTGCCAGCACCGAGTTCTATGGCTACACCTTC. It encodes CASTEFYGYTF.

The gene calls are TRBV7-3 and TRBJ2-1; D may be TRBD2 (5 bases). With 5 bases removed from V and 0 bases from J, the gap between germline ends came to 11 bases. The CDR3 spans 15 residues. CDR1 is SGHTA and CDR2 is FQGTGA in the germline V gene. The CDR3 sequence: CASSPQRTSYNEQFF. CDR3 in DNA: TGTGCCAGCAGCCCCCAGCGGACCTCCTACAATGAGCAGTTCTTC.

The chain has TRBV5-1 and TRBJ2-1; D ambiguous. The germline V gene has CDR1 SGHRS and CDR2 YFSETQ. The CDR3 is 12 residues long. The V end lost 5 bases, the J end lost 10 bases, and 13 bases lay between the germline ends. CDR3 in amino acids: CASRVHLEEQFF. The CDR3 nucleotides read TGCGCCAGCAGGGTGCATTTGGAGGAGCAGTTCTTC.

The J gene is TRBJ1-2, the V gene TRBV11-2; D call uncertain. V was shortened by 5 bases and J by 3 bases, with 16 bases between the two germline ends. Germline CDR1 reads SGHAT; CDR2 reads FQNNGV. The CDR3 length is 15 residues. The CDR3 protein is CASSTTDTKHYGYTF. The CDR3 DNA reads TGTGCCAGCAGCACGACGGATACCAAACACTATGGCTACACCTTC.

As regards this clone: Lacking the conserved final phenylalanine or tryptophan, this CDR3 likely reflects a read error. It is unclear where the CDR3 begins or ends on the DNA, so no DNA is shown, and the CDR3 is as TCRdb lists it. The CDR3 here is CASGRGRQAFG. The chain employs TRBV28 and TRBJ1-1; TRBD1 is the table's D call, not checked against the DNA. The CDR3 numbers 11 amino acids, ends counted. The germline V gene has CDR1 MDHEN and CDR2 SYDVKM.

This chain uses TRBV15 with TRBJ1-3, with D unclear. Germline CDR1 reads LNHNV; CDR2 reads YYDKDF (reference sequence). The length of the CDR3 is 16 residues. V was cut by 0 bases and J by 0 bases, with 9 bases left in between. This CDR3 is CATSRDRAVSGNTIYF. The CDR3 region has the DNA TGTGCCACCAGCAGAGATCGGGCAGTCTCTGGAAACACCATATATTTT.

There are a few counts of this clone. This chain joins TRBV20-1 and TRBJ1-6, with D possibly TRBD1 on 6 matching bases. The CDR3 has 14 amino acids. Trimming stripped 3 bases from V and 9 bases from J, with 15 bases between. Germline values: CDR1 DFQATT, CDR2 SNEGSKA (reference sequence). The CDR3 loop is CSASGRTDSSPLHF. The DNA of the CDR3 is TGCAGTGCTAGTGGGCGGACAGACAGTTCACCCCTCCACTTT.

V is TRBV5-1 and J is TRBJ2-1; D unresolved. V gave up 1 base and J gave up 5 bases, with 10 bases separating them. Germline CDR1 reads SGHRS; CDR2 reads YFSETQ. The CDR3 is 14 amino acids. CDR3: CASSLLDTDNEQFF. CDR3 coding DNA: TGCGCCAGCAGCTTGTTGGATACAGACAATGAGCAGTTCTTC. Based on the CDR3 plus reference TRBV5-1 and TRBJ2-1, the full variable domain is KAGVTQTPRYLIKTRGQQVTLSCSPISGHRSVSWYQQTPGQGLQFLFEYFSETQRNKGNFPGRFSGRQFSNSRSEMNVSTLELGDSALYLCASSLLDTDNEQFFGPGTRLTVL.

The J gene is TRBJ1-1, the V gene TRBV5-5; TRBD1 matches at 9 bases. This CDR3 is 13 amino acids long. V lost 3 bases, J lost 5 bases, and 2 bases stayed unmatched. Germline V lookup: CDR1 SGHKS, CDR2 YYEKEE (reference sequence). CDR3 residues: CASSWTGETEAFF. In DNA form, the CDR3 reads TGTGCCAGCAGCTGGACAGGGGAAACTGAAGCTTTCTTT.

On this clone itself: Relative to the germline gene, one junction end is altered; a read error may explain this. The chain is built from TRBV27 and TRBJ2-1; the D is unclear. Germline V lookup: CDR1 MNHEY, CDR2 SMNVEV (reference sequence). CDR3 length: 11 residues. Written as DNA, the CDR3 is TGTGCCAGCAGCTCCTACGATGAGCAGTTCTTC. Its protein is CASSSYDEQFF.

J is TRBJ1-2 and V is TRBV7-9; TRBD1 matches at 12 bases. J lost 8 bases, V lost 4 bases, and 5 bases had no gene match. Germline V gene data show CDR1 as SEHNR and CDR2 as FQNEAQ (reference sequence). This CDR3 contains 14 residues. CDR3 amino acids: CASSSGQGARGYTF. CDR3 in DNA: TGTGCCAGCAGCTCGGGACAGGGGGCTCGGGGCTACACCTTC.

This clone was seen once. CDR3 coding DNA: TGTGCCAGCAGCGTTGGAATCTCTGGGGCCAACGTCCTGACTTTC. This encodes CASSVGISGANVLTF. V and J are TRBV9 and TRBJ2-6; unclear D gene. The CDR3 runs 15 residues. Between the trimmed V and J ends, which lost 2 bases and 0 bases, there was a span of 6 bases. Germline CDR1 reads SGDLS; CDR2 reads YYNGEE.

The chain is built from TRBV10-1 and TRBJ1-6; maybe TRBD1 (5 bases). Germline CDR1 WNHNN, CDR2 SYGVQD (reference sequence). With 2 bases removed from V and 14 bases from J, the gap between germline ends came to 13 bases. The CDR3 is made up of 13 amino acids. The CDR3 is CASSESVRGSLHF. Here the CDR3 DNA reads TGCGCCAGCAGTGAGAGCGTCCGGGGGTCCCTCCACTTT.

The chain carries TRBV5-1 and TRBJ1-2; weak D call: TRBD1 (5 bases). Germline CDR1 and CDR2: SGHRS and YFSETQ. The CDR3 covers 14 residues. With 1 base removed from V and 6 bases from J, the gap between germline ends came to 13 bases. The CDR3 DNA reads TGCGCCAGCAGCTTGTCCGGGGGAACAAATGGCTACACCTTC. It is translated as CASSLSGGTNGYTF.

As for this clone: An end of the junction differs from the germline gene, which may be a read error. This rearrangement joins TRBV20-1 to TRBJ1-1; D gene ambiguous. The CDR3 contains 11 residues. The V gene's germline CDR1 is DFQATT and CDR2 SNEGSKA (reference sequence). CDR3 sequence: CSARVGSSLGF. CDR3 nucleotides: TGCAGTGCTAGAGTTGGGTCCTCTCTCGGCTTT.

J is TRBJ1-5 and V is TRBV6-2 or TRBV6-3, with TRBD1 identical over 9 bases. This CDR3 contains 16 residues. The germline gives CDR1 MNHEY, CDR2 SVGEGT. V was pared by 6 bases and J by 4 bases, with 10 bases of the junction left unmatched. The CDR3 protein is CASSLFGTGPNQPQHF. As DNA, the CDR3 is TGTGCCAGCAGCCTCTTCGGGACAGGGCCGAATCAGCCCCAGCATTTT.

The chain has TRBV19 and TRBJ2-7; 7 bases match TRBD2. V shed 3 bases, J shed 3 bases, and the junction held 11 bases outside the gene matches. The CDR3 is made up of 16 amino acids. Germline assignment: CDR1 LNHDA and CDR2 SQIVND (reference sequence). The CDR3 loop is CASSMALGAGDYEQYF. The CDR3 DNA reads TGTGCCAGTAGTATGGCCCTAGGGGCGGGAGACTACGAGCAGTACTTC.

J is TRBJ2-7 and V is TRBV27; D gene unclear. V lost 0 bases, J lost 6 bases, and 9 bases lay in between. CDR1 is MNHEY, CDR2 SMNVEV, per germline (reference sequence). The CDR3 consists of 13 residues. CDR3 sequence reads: CASSLSGRREQYF. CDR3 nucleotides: TGTGCCAGCAGTTTATCGGGCAGGCGCGAGCAGTACTTC.

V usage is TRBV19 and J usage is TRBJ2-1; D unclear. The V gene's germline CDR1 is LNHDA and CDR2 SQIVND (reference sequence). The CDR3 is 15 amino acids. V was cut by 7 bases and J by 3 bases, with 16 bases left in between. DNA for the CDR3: TGTGCCAGTACCCCTGCCCTGAGTCTCTACAATGAGCAGTTCTTC. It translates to CASTPALSLYNEQFF.

The CDR3 nucleotides are TGTGCCAGTACCACGGGTCGGGCTAGCAATCAGCCCCAGCATTTT. This translates into CASTTGRASNQPQHF. The chain combines TRBV19 with TRBJ1-5; D is uncertain. The CDR3 covers 15 residues. The V gene's germline CDR1 is LNHDA and CDR2 SQIVND (reference sequence). Trimming took off 7 bases at V and 0 bases at J, with 13 bases between the two ends.

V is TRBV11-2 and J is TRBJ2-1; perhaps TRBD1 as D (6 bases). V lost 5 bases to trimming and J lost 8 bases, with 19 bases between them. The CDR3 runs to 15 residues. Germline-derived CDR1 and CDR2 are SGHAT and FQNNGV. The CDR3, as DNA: TGTGCCAGCAGCCCCCGACAGGCAGCTGACTATGAGCAGTTCTTC. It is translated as CASSPRQAADYEQFF.

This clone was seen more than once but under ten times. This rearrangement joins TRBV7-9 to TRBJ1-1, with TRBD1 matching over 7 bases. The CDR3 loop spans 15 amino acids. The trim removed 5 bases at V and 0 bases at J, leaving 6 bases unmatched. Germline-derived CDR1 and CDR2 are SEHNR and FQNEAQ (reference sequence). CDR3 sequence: CASSPSGQLNTEAFF. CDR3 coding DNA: TGTGCCAGCAGCCCCTCGGGACAGCTGAACACTGAAGCTTTCTTT. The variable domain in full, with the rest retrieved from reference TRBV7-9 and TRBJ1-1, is DTGVSQNPRHKITKRGQNVTFRCDPISEHNRLYWYRQTLGQGPEFLTYFQNEAQLEKSRLLSDRFSAERPKGSFSTLEIQRTEQGDSAMYLCASSPSGQLNTEAFFGQGTRLTVV.